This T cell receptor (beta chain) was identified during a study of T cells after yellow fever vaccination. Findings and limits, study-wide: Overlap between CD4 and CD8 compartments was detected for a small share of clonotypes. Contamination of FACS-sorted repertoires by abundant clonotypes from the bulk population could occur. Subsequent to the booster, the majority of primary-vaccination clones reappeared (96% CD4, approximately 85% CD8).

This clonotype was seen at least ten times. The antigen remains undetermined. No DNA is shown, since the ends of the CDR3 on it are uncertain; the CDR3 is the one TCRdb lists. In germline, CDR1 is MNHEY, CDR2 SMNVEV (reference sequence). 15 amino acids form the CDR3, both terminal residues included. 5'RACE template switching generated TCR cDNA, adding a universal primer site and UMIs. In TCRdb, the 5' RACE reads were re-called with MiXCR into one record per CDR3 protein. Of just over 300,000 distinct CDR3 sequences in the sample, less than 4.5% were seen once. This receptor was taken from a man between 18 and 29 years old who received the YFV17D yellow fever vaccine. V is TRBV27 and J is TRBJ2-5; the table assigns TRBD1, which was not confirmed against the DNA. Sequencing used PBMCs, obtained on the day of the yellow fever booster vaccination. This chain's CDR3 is CASSTSVTGLETQYF.